The 21 T cell receptor beta chains presented below share a single source sample, sequenced in a study of blood T cell repertoires in COVID-19. The table came from immunoSEQ multiplex PCR; TCRdb's copy has only in-frame clones and leaves some out. The table lists 100,000 to 150,000 clones, approximately 88% of them singletons, with about 9.3% in the top ten. Sequencing input: peripheral blood. These TCRs come from a man in his forties or fifties with acute or convalescent COVID-19.

This clone was observed a handful of times. The CDR3: CASSRRRQASSYEQYF. CDR3 nucleotides: TGTGCCAGCAGCCGAAGAAGACAGGCCAGCTCCTACGAGCAGTACTTC. This chain uses TRBV25-1 with TRBJ2-7, with a possible D match to TRBD1 (6 bases). Trimming took off 6 bases at V and 0 bases at J, with 18 bases between the two ends. The CDR3 runs to 16 residues. Germline lookup yields CDR1 MGHDK and CDR2 SYGVNS.

The chain couples TRBV5-1 to TRBJ2-7; the match to TRBD2 covers 11 bases. CDR1 is SGHRS and CDR2 is YFSETQ in the germline V gene. The J segment lost 0 bases and the V segment lost 4 bases, leaving 3 bases of the junction unmatched. There are 15 residues in the CDR3. The CDR3 sequence: CASSLTSGNSYEQYF. In nucleotides, the CDR3 is TGCGCCAGCAGCCTGACTAGCGGGAACTCCTACGAGCAGTACTTC.

The chain employs TRBV25-1 and TRBJ1-1; D remains ambiguous. The CDR3 is made up of 15 amino acids. Trimming pared 3 bases from V and 1 base from J, leaving 12 bases between. Germline assignment: CDR1 MGHDK and CDR2 SYGVNS. CDR3 in amino acids: CASSEAQAGNTEAFF. In DNA form, the CDR3 reads TGTGCCAGCAGTGAGGCCCAGGCAGGGAACACTGAAGCTTTCTTT.

The chain joins TRBV5-1 to TRBJ1-1; a possible D gene is TRBD1 (5 bases). CDR1 and CDR2 from the germline V gene are SGHRS and YFSETQ. The length of the CDR3 is 15 residues. The V gene lost 4 bases and the J gene lost 1 base, with 14 bases spanning the gap. The CDR3 protein is CASSPGGDWNTEAFF. The CDR3 DNA follows: TGCGCCAGCAGCCCGGGAGGGGACTGGAACACTGAAGCTTTCTTT.

CDR3 amino acids: CASSPDRAYGYTF. The CDR3 coding sequence is TGTGCCAGCTCACCCGACAGGGCCTATGGCTACACCTTC. This chain links TRBV18 with TRBJ1-2; TRBD1 agrees at 7 bases. V gave up 3 bases and J gave up 4 bases; unmatched junction bases: 2. The CDR3 contains 13 residues. Per germline, CDR1 KGHSH and CDR2 LQKENI.

The chain joins TRBV2 to TRBJ1-2; D might be TRBD1 (5 bases). Per the germline V gene, CDR1 is SNHLY and CDR2 is FYNNEI. V lost 5 bases and J 2 bases, leaving 12 bases between the germline ends. This CDR3 region has 14 residues. In DNA form, the CDR3 reads TGTGCCAGCAGTCCCACCCAGGGAAACTATGGCTACACCTTC. The encoded protein is CASSPTQGNYGYTF.

Comments on this clone: One junction end does not reproduce the germline sequence, and a read error may be involved. Other DNA sequences in the sample encode the same CDR3. V gene TRBV7-7 combines with J gene TRBJ1-1; possibly TRBD1 for D (6 bases). Germline V gene sequence: CDR1 SSHAT, CDR2 FNYEAQ (reference sequence). There are 15 residues in the CDR3. The CDR3 DNA sequence: TGTGCTAGCAGCCCTATAGGGGGGGGGAACACTGAAGCTTTCTTT. This gives the protein CASSPIGGGNTEAFF.

The gene calls are TRBV9 and TRBJ2-3; D is uncertain. This CDR3 spans 13 amino acids. V lost 3 bases to trimming and J lost 6 bases, with 11 bases between them. Looked up from germline, CDR1 is SGDLS and CDR2 is YYNGEE. The CDR3 coding sequence is TGTGCCAGCAGCGACGCATATGCGGATACGCAGTATTTT. Its translation: CASSDAYADTQYF.

A remark on this clone: The same CDR3 arises from other DNA sequences in this sample as well. The genes are TRBV27 and TRBJ1-1; D call uncertain. CDR1 and CDR2 (germline): MNHEY, SMNVEV (reference sequence). The length of the CDR3 is 13 residues. Trimming left V 5 bases short and J 1 base short, with 8 bases between. The CDR3 region is CASSLSRNTEAFF. CDR3 nucleotides: TGTGCCAGCAGTCTCTCCAGGAACACTGAAGCTTTCTTT.

The V gene is TRBV5-1, the J gene TRBJ2-7; 7 bases align to TRBD1. CDR3 length: 14 residues. The V gene's germline CDR1 is SGHRS and CDR2 YFSETQ. The V segment lost 4 bases and the J segment 4 bases; nucleotides outside the gene matches: 8. CDR3 DNA sequence: TGCGCCAGCAGCCCAGGGGACAGAGGTTACGAGCAGTACTTC. It codes for CASSPGDRGYEQYF.

In DNA, the CDR3 is TGTGCCAGCAGCTTAATGAGCGGGGGGTACGAGACCCAGTACTTC. Residues: CASSLMSGGYETQYF. This chain connects TRBV7-2 to TRBJ2-5; 9 positions agree with TRBD2. The CDR3 is 15 amino acids. V dropped 2 bases and J dropped 5; count of bases not matched to a gene: 6. The germline gives CDR1 SGHTA, CDR2 FQGNSA. Looking up the rest from reference TRBV7-2 and TRBJ2-5 gives the full variable domain: GAGVSQSPSNKVTEKGKDVELRCDPISGHTALYWYRQSLGQGLEFLIYFQGNSAPDKSGLPSDRFSAERTGGSVSTLTIQRTQQEDSAVYLCASSLMSGGYETQYFGPGTRLLVL.

The CDR3 sequence: CASSSTGTNTEAFF. Here the CDR3 DNA reads TGCGCCAGCAGCTCGACAGGGACGAACACTGAAGCTTTCTTT. The rearrangement joins TRBV5-1 to TRBJ1-1, with 7 nucleotides matching TRBD1. Germline V gene data show CDR1 as SGHRS and CDR2 as YFSETQ. Unmatched junction bases numbered 3, after V lost 3 bases and J lost 1 base. This CDR3 contains 14 residues.

The chain combines TRBV28 with TRBJ1-1, with TRBD1 identical over 8 bases. The ends lost 3 bases at V and 3 bases at J; junction bases unmatched: 6. Germline CDR1 and CDR2: MDHEN and SYDVKM. The CDR3 spans 15 residues. CDR3 amino acids: CASSFVRTGYTEAFF. In DNA, the CDR3 is TGTGCCAGCAGTTTCGTCAGGACAGGGTACACTGAAGCTTTCTTT.

The CDR3 region has the DNA TGTGCCAGCAGTTACGGGACAAACACTGAAGCTTTCTTT. It encodes CASSYGTNTEAFF. The chain employs TRBV6-5 and TRBJ1-1; perhaps TRBD1 as D (6 bases). Germline values: CDR1 MNHEY, CDR2 SVGAGI. The V end lost 2 bases, the J end lost 2 bases, and 6 bases lay between the germline ends. The CDR3 totals 13 residues.

This clone was seen a few times. The chain recombines TRBV2 with TRBJ2-5; TRBD1 aligns across 7 bases. Germline CDR1 and CDR2: SNHLY and FYNNEI. The V gene end was trimmed by 8 bases and the J gene end by 5 bases; junction bases not matched to a gene: 5. The CDR3 consists of 12 residues. The CDR3 region is CASASRGETQYF. In nucleotides, the CDR3 is TGTGCCAGCGCTAGCAGGGGGGAGACCCAGTACTTC. The full variable domain, with the rest looked up from reference TRBV2 and TRBJ2-5, is EPEVTQTPSHQVTQMGQEVILRCVPISNHLYFYWYRQILGQKVEFLVSFYNNEISEKSEIFDDQFSVERPDGSNFTLKIRSTKLEDSAMYFCASASRGETQYFGPGTRLLVL.

The chain carries TRBV7-9 and TRBJ2-7, with TRBD2 matching over 7 bases. Germline V gives CDR1 SEHNR, CDR2 FQNEAQ (reference sequence). The CDR3 runs 13 residues. V lost 5 bases and J lost 7; bases outside the gene matches: 8. CDR3 sequence: CASSPSGGREQYF. The CDR3 coding sequence is TGTGCCAGCAGCCCCTCGGGGGGAAGAGAGCAGTACTTC.

The J gene is TRBJ2-1, the V gene TRBV2; D not resolved. Germline lookup yields CDR1 SNHLY and CDR2 FYNNEI. V was pared by 8 bases and J by 6 bases, with 8 bases between. The CDR3 runs to 11 residues. The CDR3 nucleotides read TGTGCCAGCGGTAACGGCAATGAGCAGTTCTTC. Residues: CASGNGNEQFF.

The genes are TRBV7-9 and TRBJ2-7, with 9 bases matching TRBD2. V lost 7 bases and J lost 4; bases outside the gene matches: 8. CDR1 and CDR2 (germline): SEHNR, FQNEAQ (reference sequence). This CDR3 spans 14 amino acids. The CDR3 loop is CASTKAGGGYEQYF. In DNA, the CDR3 is TGTGCCAGCACCAAAGCGGGAGGAGGTTACGAGCAGTACTTC. The variable domain in full, with the rest retrieved from reference TRBV7-9 and TRBJ2-7, is DTGVSQNPRHKITKRGQNVTFRCDPISEHNRLYWYRQTLGQGPEFLTYFQNEAQLEKSRLLSDRFSAERPKGSFSTLEIQRTEQGDSAMYLCASTKAGGGYEQYFGPGTRLTVT.

The chain is built from TRBV4-1 and TRBJ1-1, with D tentatively TRBD1 (6 bases). V lost 2 bases and J 7 bases, leaving 11 bases between the germline ends. The V gene's germline CDR1 is MGHRA and CDR2 YSYEKL. The CDR3 is 13 residues long. CDR3 sequence: CASSQTGRGEAFF. CDR3 in DNA: TGCGCCAGCAGCCAAACAGGGAGGGGTGAAGCTTTCTTT.

V gene TRBV6-6 combines with J gene TRBJ1-2; D might be TRBD1 (5 bases). Per germline, CDR1 MNHNY and CDR2 SVGAGI (reference sequence). V was shortened by 6 bases and J by 4 bases, with 18 bases between the two germline ends. The CDR3 loop spans 15 amino acids. This CDR3 is CASSLDSTSSYGYTF. The CDR3 DNA reads TGTGCCAGCAGCTTAGACAGTACAAGTTCCTATGGCTACACCTTC.

V gene TRBV9 combines with J gene TRBJ1-2; D remains unclear. This CDR3 is built from 15 residues. V was shortened by 1 base and J by 1 base, with 11 bases between the two germline ends. The germline V gene encodes CDR1 SGDLS and CDR2 YYNGEE. The CDR3 coding sequence is TGTGCCAGCAGCGTATCGGGAGGATATAACTATGGCTACACCTTC. Its translation is CASSVSGGYNYGYTF.